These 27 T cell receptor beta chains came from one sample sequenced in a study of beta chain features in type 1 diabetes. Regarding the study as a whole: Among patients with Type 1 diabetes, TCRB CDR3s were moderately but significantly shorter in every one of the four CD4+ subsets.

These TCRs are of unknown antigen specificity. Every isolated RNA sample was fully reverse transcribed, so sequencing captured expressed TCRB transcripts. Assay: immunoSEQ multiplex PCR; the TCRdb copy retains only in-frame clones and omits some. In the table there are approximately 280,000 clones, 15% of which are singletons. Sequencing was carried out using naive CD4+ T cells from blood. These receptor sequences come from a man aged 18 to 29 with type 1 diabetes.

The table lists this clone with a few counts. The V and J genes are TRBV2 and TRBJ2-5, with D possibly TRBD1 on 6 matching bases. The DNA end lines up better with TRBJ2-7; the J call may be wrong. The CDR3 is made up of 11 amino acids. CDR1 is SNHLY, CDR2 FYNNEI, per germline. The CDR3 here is CACNRASEQYF. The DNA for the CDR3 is TGTGCCTGCAACAGGGCCAGCGAGCAGTACTTC.

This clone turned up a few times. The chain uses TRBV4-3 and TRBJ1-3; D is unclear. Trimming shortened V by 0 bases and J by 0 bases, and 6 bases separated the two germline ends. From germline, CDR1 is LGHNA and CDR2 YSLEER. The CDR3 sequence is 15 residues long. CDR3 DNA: TGCGCCAGCAGCCAAGAGGAGGGCTCTGGAAACACCATATATTTT. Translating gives CASSQEEGSGNTIYF.

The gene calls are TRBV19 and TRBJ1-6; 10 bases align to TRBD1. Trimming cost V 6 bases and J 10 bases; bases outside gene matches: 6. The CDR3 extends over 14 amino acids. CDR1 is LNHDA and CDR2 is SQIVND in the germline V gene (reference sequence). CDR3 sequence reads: CASRVVTGGSPLHF. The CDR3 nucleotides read TGTGCCAGTAGAGTTGTGACAGGGGGCTCACCCCTCCACTTT.

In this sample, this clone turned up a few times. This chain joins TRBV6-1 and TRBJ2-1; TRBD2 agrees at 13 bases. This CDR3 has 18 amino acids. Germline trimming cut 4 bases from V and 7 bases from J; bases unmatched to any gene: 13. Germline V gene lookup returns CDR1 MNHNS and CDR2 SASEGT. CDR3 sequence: CASSGRRRTSGSRNEQFF. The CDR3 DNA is TGTGCCAGCAGTGGCAGGCGGAGGACTAGCGGGAGTAGGAATGAGCAGTTCTTC.

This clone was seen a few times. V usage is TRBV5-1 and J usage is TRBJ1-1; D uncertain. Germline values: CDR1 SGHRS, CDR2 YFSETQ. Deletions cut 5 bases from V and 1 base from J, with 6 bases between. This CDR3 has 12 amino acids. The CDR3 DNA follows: TGCGCCAGCAGTGCGGAGAACACTGAAGCTTTCTTT. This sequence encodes CASSAENTEAFF.

The CDR3 DNA reads TGTGCCAGCAGCACCCGGACTAGCGGAAGACTCCTGGGCGAGCAGTACTTC. This encodes CASSTRTSGRLLGEQYF. V and J are TRBV7-9 and TRBJ2-7; 10 nucleotides line up with TRBD2. J gave up 6 bases and V 5 bases, and 16 bases lay outside the gene matches. Germline V gene data show CDR1 as SEHNR and CDR2 as FQNEAQ (reference sequence). The CDR3 consists of 17 residues.

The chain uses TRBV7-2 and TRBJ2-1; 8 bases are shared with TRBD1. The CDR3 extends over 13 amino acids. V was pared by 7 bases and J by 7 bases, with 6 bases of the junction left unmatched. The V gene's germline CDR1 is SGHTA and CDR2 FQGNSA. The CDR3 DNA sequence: TGTGCCAGCACCAGGACAGGGTGGAATGAGCAGTTCTTC. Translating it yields CASTRTGWNEQFF.

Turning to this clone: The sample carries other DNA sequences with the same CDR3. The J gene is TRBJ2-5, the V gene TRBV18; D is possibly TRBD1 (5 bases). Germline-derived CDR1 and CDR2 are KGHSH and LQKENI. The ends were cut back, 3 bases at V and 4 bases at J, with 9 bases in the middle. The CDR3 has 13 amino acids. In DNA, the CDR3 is TGTGCCAGCTCACCCCAAGACAGAGAGACCCAGTACTTC. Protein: CASSPQDRETQYF.

The CDR3 reads CASFGTARGNEQFF. The CDR3 nucleotides read TGTGCCAGCTTCGGGACTGCAAGGGGAAATGAGCAGTTCTTC. V and J are TRBV5-6 and TRBJ2-1; possibly TRBD2 for D (6 bases). With 7 bases removed from V and 7 bases from J, the gap between germline ends came to 18 bases. Germline V gene lookup returns CDR1 SGHDT and CDR2 YYEEEE. The CDR3 covers 14 residues.

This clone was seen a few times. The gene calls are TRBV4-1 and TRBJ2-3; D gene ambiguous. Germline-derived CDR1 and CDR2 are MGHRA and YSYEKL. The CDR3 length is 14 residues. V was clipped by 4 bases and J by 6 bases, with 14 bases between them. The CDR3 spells CASSRTSFRDTQYF. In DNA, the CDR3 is TGCGCCAGCAGCCGCACCTCATTCAGGGATACGCAGTATTTT.

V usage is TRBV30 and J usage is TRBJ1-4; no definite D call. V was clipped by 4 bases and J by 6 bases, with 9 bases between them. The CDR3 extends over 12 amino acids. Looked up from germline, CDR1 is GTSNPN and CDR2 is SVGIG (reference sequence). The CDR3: CAWTGWDEKLFF. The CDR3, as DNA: TGTGCCTGGACCGGGTGGGATGAAAAACTGTTTTTT.

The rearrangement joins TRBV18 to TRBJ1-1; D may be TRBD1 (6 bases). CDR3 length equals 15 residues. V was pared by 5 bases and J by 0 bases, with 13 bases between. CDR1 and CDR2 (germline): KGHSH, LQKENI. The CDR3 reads CASSDSRGLNTEAFF. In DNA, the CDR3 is TGTGCCAGCTCAGATTCGAGGGGGTTGAACACTGAAGCTTTCTTT.

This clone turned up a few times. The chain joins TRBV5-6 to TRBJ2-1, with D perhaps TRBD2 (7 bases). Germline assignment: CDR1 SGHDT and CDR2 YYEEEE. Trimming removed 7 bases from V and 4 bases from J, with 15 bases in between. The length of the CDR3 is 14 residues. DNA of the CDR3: TGTGCCAGCTCGGACAGCGGGGTATACAATGAGCAGTTCTTC. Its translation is CASSDSGVYNEQFF.

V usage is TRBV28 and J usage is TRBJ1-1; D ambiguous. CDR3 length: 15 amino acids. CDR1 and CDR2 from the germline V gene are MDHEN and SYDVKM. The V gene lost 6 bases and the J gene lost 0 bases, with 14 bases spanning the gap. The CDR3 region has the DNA TGTGCCAGCAGCCGGGGAGGGCAGTTGAACACTGAAGCTTTCTTT. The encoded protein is CASSRGGQLNTEAFF.

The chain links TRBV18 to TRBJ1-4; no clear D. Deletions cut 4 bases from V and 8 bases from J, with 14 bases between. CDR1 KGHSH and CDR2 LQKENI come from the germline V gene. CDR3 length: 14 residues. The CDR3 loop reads CASSLSQPGEKLFF. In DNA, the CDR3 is TGTGCCAGCTCACTTTCCCAGCCGGGGGAAAAACTGTTTTTT.

The CDR3 sequence is CASSLGQPNNSPLHF. DNA for the CDR3: TGTGCCAGCAGCCTTGGACAGCCAAATAATTCACCCCTCCACTTT. The J gene is TRBJ1-6, the V gene TRBV7-9; D perhaps matches TRBD1 (6 bases). The CDR3 is 15 amino acids. Germline V lookup: CDR1 SEHNR, CDR2 FQNEAQ (reference sequence). V lost 5 bases to trimming and J lost 5 bases, with 13 bases between them.

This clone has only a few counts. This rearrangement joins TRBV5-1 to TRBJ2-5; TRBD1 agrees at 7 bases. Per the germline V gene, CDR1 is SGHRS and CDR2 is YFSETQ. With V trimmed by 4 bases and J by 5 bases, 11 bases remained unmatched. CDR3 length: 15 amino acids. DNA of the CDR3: TGCGCCAGCAGCGAACGCAACAGGGGTGCCGAGACCCAGTACTTC. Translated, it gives CASSERNRGAETQYF.

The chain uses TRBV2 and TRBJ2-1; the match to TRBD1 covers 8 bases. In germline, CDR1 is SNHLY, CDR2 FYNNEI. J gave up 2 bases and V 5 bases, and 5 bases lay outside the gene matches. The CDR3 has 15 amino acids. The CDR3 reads CASSPRQGTYNEQFF. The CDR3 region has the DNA TGTGCCAGCAGTCCTCGACAGGGGACCTACAATGAGCAGTTCTTC.

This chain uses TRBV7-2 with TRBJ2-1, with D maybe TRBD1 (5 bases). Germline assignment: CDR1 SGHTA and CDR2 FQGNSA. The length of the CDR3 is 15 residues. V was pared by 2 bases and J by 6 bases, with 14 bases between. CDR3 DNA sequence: TGTGCCAGCAGCTTACGTTCTAGTAGGGGCAATGAGCAGTTCTTC. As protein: CASSLRSSRGNEQFF.

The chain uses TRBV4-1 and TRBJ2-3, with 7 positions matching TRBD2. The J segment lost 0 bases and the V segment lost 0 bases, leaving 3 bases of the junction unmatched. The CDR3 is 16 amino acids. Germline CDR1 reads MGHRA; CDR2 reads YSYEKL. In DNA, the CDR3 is TGCGCCAGCAGCCAAGAGGGCGGGGGAAGCACAGATACGCAGTATTTT. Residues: CASSQEGGGSTDTQYF.

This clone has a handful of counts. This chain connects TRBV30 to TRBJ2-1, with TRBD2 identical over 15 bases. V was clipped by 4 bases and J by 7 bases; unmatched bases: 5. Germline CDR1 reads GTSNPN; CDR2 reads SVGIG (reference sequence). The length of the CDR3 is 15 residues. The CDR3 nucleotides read TGTGCCTGGACGGGACTAGCGGGGGGAAGGAATGAGCAGTTCTTC. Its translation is CAWTGLAGGRNEQFF.

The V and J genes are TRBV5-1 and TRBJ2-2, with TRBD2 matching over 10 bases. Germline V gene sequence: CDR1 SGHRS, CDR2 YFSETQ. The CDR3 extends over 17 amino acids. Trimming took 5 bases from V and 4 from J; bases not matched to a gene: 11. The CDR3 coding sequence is TGCGCCAGCAGTTTTCGAACTAGCGGGACGCCCACCGGGGAGCTGTTTTTT. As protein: CASSFRTSGTPTGELFF.

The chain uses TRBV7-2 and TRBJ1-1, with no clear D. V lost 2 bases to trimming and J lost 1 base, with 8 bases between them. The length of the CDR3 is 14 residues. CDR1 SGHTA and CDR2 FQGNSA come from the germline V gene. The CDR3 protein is CASSLRGRNTEAFF. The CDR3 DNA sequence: TGTGCCAGCAGCTTAAGAGGAAGGAACACTGAAGCTTTCTTT.

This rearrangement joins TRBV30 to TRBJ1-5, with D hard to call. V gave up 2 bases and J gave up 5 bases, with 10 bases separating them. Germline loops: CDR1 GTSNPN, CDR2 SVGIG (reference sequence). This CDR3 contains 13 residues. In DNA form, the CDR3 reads TGTGCCTGGAGTAGAGGCAGCGATCAGCCCCAGCATTTT. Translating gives CAWSRGSDQPQHF.

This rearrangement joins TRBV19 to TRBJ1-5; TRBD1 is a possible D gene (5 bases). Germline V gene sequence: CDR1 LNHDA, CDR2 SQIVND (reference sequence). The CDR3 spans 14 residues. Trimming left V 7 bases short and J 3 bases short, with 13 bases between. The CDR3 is CASTSHRTNQPQHF. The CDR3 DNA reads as TGTGCCAGTACCAGCCACAGGACCAATCAGCCCCAGCATTTT. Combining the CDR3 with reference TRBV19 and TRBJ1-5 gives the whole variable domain DGGITQSPKYLFRKEGQNVTLSCEQNLNHDAMYWYRQDPGQGLRLIYYSQIVNDFQKGDIAEGYSVSREKKESFPLTVTSAQKNPTAFYLCASTSHRTNQPQHFGDGTRLSIL.

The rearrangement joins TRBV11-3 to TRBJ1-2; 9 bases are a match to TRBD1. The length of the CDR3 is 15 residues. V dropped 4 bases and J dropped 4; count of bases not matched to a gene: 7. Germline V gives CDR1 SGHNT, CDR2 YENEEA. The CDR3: CASSYRDRASYGYTF. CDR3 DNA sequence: TGTGCCAGCAGCTATAGGGACAGGGCTAGCTATGGCTACACCTTC.

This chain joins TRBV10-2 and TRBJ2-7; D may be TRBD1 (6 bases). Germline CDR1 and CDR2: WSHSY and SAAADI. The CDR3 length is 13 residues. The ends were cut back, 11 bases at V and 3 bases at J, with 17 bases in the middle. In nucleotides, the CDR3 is TGCGCCGCCAGCCGACAGGTTAACTACGAGCAGTACTTC. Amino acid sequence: CAASRQVNYEQYF.